This T cell receptor (beta chain) was documented in a study of CD8 T cells in ankylosing spondylitis. Study results and caveats: The study identified a TCR beta motif of eight highly homologous variants that appeared characteristic of ankylosing spondylitis blood. Disease-linked clones bore a CD8+ phenotype, appearing relatively rarely in peripheral blood.

This CDR3 has 14 residues. The germline gives CDR1 MNHNS, CDR2 SASEGT. V was trimmed by 7 bases and J by 0 bases, leaving 13 bases between them. TCRdb re-analysed the 5' RACE reads in MiXCR, keeping a single row per CDR3 protein. The sample holds approximately 220,000 distinct CDR3 sequences; around 16% are singletons and the top ten take about 44%. As to this clonotype: Its antigen remains unidentified.

The sequencing sample was made of blood, either unsorted or a sorted T cell fraction (not recorded which). The rearrangement links TRBV6-1 to TRBJ2-7; the D gene is possibly TRBD1 (6 bases). The sequence derives from a male donor with ankylosing spondylitis. The CDR3 reads CASTPGVSSYEQYF. Here the CDR3 DNA reads TGTGCCAGCACCCCAGGGGTCAGCTCCTACGAGCAGTACTTC.